The clone carrying this T cell receptor (beta chain) has a handful of counts. What it binds is unknown. The sample originates from a study of CD8 T cells in ankylosing spondylitis. The study's findings and limits: Seemingly characteristic of ankylosing spondylitis blood was a TCR beta motif consisting of eight highly homologous variants. Peripheral blood samples showed relatively rare disease-linked clones, and these clones were CD8+.

Germline lookup yields CDR1 SGDLS and CDR2 YYNGEE. This CDR3 has 14 residues. Between the trimmed V and J ends, which lost 1 base and 5 bases, there was a span of 11 bases. TCRdb re-called the 5' RACE reads with MiXCR, one entry per CDR3 protein. The sample carries roughly 90,000 distinct CDR3 sequences, around 8.3% recorded once. The specimen was blood, either unsorted or a sorted T cell fraction (not recorded which). The TCR was taken from a male donor with ankylosing spondylitis. The chain has TRBV9 and TRBJ2-3; D gene unclear. The CDR3 loop reads CASSVFLTQDTQYF. The CDR3 region has the DNA TGTGCCAGCAGCGTATTTTTAACTCAAGATACGCAGTATTTT.